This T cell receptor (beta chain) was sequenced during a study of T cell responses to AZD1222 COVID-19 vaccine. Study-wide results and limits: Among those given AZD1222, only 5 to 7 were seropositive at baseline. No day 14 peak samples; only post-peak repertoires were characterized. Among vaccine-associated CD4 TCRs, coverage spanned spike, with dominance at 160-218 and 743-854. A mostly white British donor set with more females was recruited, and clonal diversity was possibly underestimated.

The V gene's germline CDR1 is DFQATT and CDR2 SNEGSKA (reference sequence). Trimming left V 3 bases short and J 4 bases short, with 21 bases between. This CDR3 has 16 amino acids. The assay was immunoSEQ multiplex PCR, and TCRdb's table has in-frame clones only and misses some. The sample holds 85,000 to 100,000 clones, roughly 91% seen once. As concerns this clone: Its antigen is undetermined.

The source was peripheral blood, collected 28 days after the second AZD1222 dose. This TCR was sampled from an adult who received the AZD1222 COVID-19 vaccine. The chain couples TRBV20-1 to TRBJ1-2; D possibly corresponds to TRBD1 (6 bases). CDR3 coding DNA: TGCAGTGCTAGTCCCCTGCGGCGGGGGGCCTCCTATGGCTACACCTTC. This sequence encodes CSASPLRRGASYGYTF.